This passage covers 21 T cell receptor beta chains from one sample sequenced in a study of blood T cell repertoires in COVID-19. Generated by immunoSEQ multiplex PCR, the TCRdb table keeps only in-frame clones and is missing some. The sample carries approximately 130,000 clones, 84% recorded once. What was sequenced was peripheral blood. These receptors originate from a human donor in a cohort sampled during active COVID-19.

CDR3 coding DNA: TGTGCCAGCAGTGTAGGCGGGGGCTTATCCTACGAGCAGTACTTC. Residues: CASSVGGGLSYEQYF. The chain is built from TRBV2 and TRBJ2-7; tentatively, D is TRBD2 (7 bases). In germline, CDR1 is SNHLY, CDR2 FYNNEI. The length of the CDR3 is 15 residues. Trimming took off 4 bases at V and 1 base at J, with 14 bases between the two ends. Filled out from reference TRBV2 and TRBJ2-7, the complete variable domain reads EPEVTQTPSHQVTQMGQEVILRCVPISNHLYFYWYRQILGQKVEFLVSFYNNEISEKSEIFDDQFSVERPDGSNFTLKIRSTKLEDSAMYFCASSVGGGLSYEQYFGPGTRLTVT.

The chain joins TRBV15 to TRBJ2-2, with D unresolved. V shed 9 bases and J shed 6 bases, with 8 bases lying between them. Germline loops: CDR1 LNHNV, CDR2 YYDKDF (reference sequence). This CDR3 is built from 11 residues. CDR3 bases: TGTGCCACGGGCAGCCCCGGGGAGCTGTTTTTT. It encodes CATGSPGELFF.

The J gene is TRBJ2-4, the V gene TRBV14; TRBD1 agrees at 9 bases. Trimming cost V 1 base and J 6 bases; bases outside gene matches: 4. This CDR3 has 15 residues. CDR1 and CDR2 (germline): SGHDN, FVKESK. CDR3 DNA sequence: TGTGCCAGCAGCCAAGCGGACAGGGGCGGAAACATTCAGTACTTC. Translated, it gives CASSQADRGGNIQYF.

This sequence joins TRBV6-5 and TRBJ2-5, with 8 positions matching TRBD1. Germline trimming cut 4 bases from V and 8 bases from J; bases unmatched to any gene: 6. There are 13 residues in the CDR3. Germline V lookup: CDR1 MNHEY, CDR2 SVGAGI. CDR3 amino acids: CASSSGGALTQYF. DNA for the CDR3: TGTGCCAGCAGTTCAGGGGGCGCGTTAACCCAGTACTTC.

The V and J genes are TRBV5-4 and TRBJ2-1; 14 positions match TRBD2. V was pared by 0 bases and J by 8 bases, with 10 bases of the junction left unmatched. CDR1 is SGHNT and CDR2 is YYREEE in the germline V gene (reference sequence). This CDR3 is 18 amino acids long. The CDR3 DNA reads TGTGCCAGCAGCTTGGCCGGACTGGGACTAGCGGGGGTCGATGAGCAGTTCTTC. It yields the protein CASSLAGLGLAGVDEQFF.

This clone was detected only a few times. The chain links TRBV3-1 (or the pseudogene TRBV3-2) to TRBJ1-1, with D possibly TRBD1 on 6 matching bases. Germline values: CDR1 LGHDT, CDR2 YNNKEL (reference sequence). The CDR3 sequence is 14 residues long. V was cut by 1 base and J by 0 bases, with 6 bases left in between. CDR3 sequence: CASSQGTVNTEAFF. The CDR3 DNA reads as TGTGCCAGCAGCCAAGGGACAGTGAACACTGAAGCTTTCTTT.

The chain has TRBV19 and TRBJ1-2; the D gene is possibly TRBD1 (6 bases). Trimming left V 10 bases short and J 4 bases short, with 19 bases between. Germline V gene sequence: CDR1 LNHDA, CDR2 SQIVND (reference sequence). This CDR3 is 14 amino acids long. The CDR3 bases are TGTGCCACCACGTTACCATCAGGGGCCTATGGCTACACCTTC. Translating it yields CATTLPSGAYGYTF.

This chain uses TRBV6-5 with TRBJ1-2; 7 bases fit TRBD1. The CDR3 consists of 14 residues. Germline lookup yields CDR1 MNHEY and CDR2 SVGAGI. Unmatched junction bases numbered 9, after V lost 6 bases and J lost 5 bases. Here the CDR3 reads CASSHRDREYGYTF. The CDR3 nucleotides read TGTGCCAGCAGCCACAGGGACAGAGAATATGGCTACACCTTC.

For this clone: This CDR3 is also generated by other DNA sequences in the sample. V is TRBV6-1 and J is TRBJ2-5; 10 bases line up with TRBD1. This CDR3 region has 14 residues. The V gene's germline CDR1 is MNHNS and CDR2 SASEGT. V lost 3 bases and J lost 5; bases outside the gene matches: 3. Here the CDR3 DNA reads TGTGCCAGCAGTGAGACAGGGGGCAGGGAGACCCAGTACTTC. Translated: CASSETGGRETQYF.

The rearrangement joins TRBV3-1 (or the pseudogene TRBV3-2) to TRBJ2-3; 8 bases align to TRBD2. CDR3 length: 15 residues. The germline CDR1 and CDR2 sequences are LGHDT and YNNKEL (reference sequence). Trimming at V came to 5 bases and at J to 1 base, leaving 5 bases not matched to a gene. This CDR3 reads CASSTSGGGTDTQYF. For the CDR3, the DNA is TGTGCCAGCAGCACCAGCGGGGGAGGCACAGATACGCAGTATTTT.

The rearrangement joins TRBV10-3 to TRBJ2-1, with 13 bases fitting TRBD2. The germline V gene encodes CDR1 ENHRY and CDR2 SYGVKD. The CDR3 totals 13 residues. With V trimmed by 7 bases and J by 10 bases, 4 bases remained unmatched. CDR3 residues: CAITGTSGVEQFF. The CDR3 DNA sequence: TGTGCCATCACCGGGACTAGCGGGGTCGAGCAGTTCTTC.

The rearrangement uses TRBV29-1 and TRBJ1-2; 8 bases map to TRBD1. The CDR3 spans 16 residues. Germline CDR1 reads SQVTM; CDR2 reads ANQGSEA. Trimming cost V 6 bases and J 0 bases; bases outside gene matches: 12. The CDR3 is CSVPKGGDRPNYGYTF. As DNA, the CDR3 is TGCAGCGTCCCCAAGGGAGGGGACAGGCCTAACTATGGCTACACCTTC.

The gene calls are TRBV6-5 and TRBJ1-5; TRBD1 matches at 12 bases. Germline V gene sequence: CDR1 MNHEY, CDR2 SVGAGI. Unmatched junction bases numbered 4, after V lost 6 bases and J lost 7 bases. The CDR3 consists of 14 residues. The CDR3 region is CASSLGQGAQPQHF. CDR3 sequence (DNA): TGTGCCAGCAGCCTGGGACAGGGGGCACAGCCCCAGCATTTT.

This chain joins TRBV27 and TRBJ2-2; maybe TRBD1 (6 bases). The V end lost 8 bases, the J end lost 6 bases, and 13 bases lay between the germline ends. Germline lookup yields CDR1 MNHEY and CDR2 SMNVEV (reference sequence). The CDR3 contains 13 residues. CDR3 DNA: TGTGCCAGCTCCTCAGGGGAACCCGGGGAGCTGTTTTTT. This translates into CASSSGEPGELFF.

This chain uses TRBV5-1 with TRBJ1-2; D is perhaps TRBD1 (5 bases). Germline V lookup: CDR1 SGHRS, CDR2 YFSETQ. CDR3 length: 15 residues. The V end was cut by 3 bases, the J end by 4 bases, with 16 bases between. CDR3 protein: CASSYGRRGPYGYTF. CDR3 DNA sequence: TGCGCCAGCAGCTACGGACGGAGGGGTCCCTATGGCTACACCTTC.

CDR3 sequence reads: CATSRQMYGSYNEQFF. The CDR3 nucleotides are TGTGCCACCAGCCGACAAATGTATGGATCCTACAATGAGCAGTTCTTC. The V gene is TRBV15, the J gene TRBJ2-1; D unresolved. The CDR3 is made up of 16 amino acids. Germline V gene sequence: CDR1 LNHNV, CDR2 YYDKDF (reference sequence). Trimming shortened V by 5 bases and J by 1 base, and 15 bases separated the two germline ends.

The sample holds one count of this clone. This sequence joins TRBV18 and TRBJ2-3, with D unresolved. The CDR3 sequence is 14 residues long. V was trimmed by 3 bases and J by 0 bases, leaving 7 bases between them. CDR1 is KGHSH, CDR2 LQKENI, per germline. The CDR3 sequence is CASSPARSTDTQYF. CDR3 DNA: TGTGCCAGCTCACCCGCCAGAAGCACAGATACGCAGTATTTT. The full variable domain, its missing parts supplied by reference TRBV18 and TRBJ2-3, is NAGVMQNPRHLVRRRGQEARLRCSPMKGHSHVYWYRQLPEEGLKFMVYLQKENIIDESGMPKERFSAEFPKEGPSILRIQQVVRGDSAAYFCASSPARSTDTQYFGPGTRLTVL.

The chain carries TRBV7-9 and TRBJ1-6, with D tentatively TRBD1 (5 bases). CDR1 is SEHNR and CDR2 is FQNEAQ in the germline V gene (reference sequence). CDR3 length: 15 residues. Trimming pared 2 bases from V and 9 bases from J, leaving 14 bases between. CDR3 nucleotide sequence: TGTGCCAGCAGCTTACGTGGGGCCCTCGGTTCACCCCTCCACTTT. Residues: CASSLRGALGSPLHF. The variable domain in full, completed from reference TRBV7-9 and TRBJ1-6, reads DTGVSQNPRHKITKRGQNVTFRCDPISEHNRLYWYRQTLGQGPEFLTYFQNEAQLEKSRLLSDRFSAERPKGSFSTLEIQRTEQGDSAMYLCASSLRGALGSPLHFGNGTRLTVT.

The chain employs TRBV5-5 and TRBJ1-5; weak D call: TRBD1 (5 bases). The V gene lost 3 bases and the J gene lost 6 bases, with 13 bases spanning the gap. Germline V CDR1 and CDR2: SGHKS, YYEKEE (reference sequence). The CDR3 contains 14 residues. The CDR3 protein is CASSYSGLGQPQHF. The CDR3 DNA reads TGTGCCAGCAGCTATTCAGGGTTGGGTCAGCCCCAGCATTTT.

The chain couples TRBV11-2 to TRBJ2-2; TRBD2 aligns across 13 bases. CDR3 size: 18 residues. Germline V CDR1 and CDR2: SGHAT, FQNNGV. With 5 bases clipped from V and 5 bases from J, the junction kept 11 bases outside the gene matches. CDR3 DNA: TGTGCCAGCAGCCCGCATCGACTAGCGGGGGGTCGTACCGGGGAGCTGTTTTTT. The encoded protein is CASSPHRLAGGRTGELFF.

Of note for this clone: Distinct nucleotide sequences in the sample also encode this CDR3. The chain has TRBV29-1 and TRBJ1-4; D is possibly TRBD1 (6 bases). Trimming pared 4 bases from V and 7 bases from J, leaving 7 bases between. The V gene's germline CDR1 is SQVTM and CDR2 ANQGSEA. This CDR3 is 11 amino acids long. In DNA, the CDR3 is TGCAGCGTTGGCAGGGGTGAAAAACTGTTTTTT. Residues: CSVGRGEKLFF.